This TCR beta chain was retrieved from a study of blood T cell repertoires in COVID-19. The repertoire was sequenced with immunoSEQ multiplex PCR; TCRdb's copy has only in-frame clones and lacks some. The sample comprises approximately 440,000 clones, about 90% of which are singletons, and 0.6% to 0.7% rests with the top ten. Participant-reported clinical history was the basis for cohort assignment. Germline values: CDR1 SNHLY, CDR2 FYNNEI. The CDR3 runs to 15 residues. Trimming shortened V by 3 bases and J by 0 bases, and 11 bases separated the two germline ends. The chain links TRBV2 to TRBJ1-1; D unclear. The sample taken for sequencing was PBMCs or T cells enriched from blood (not recorded which). This clonotype was sampled from a man in his late teens or twenties who had recovered from COVID-19. CDR3 in amino acids: CASSDPPGMNTEAFF. CDR3 in DNA: TGTGCCAGCAGTGACCCCCCGGGGATGAACACTGAAGCTTTCTTT.